These 7 T cell receptor beta chains share one sample of origin, sequenced in a study of blood T cell repertoires in COVID-19. Repertoires were generated with immunoSEQ multiplex PCR, while TCRdb's copy carries only in-frame clones and drops some. The data contain roughly 150,000 clones, approximately 90% of them singletons. Specimen: peripheral blood. These receptor sequences come from a woman between 40 and 55 years old with acute or convalescent COVID-19.

This clone has just one count. The chain couples TRBV6-5 to TRBJ1-1, with D maybe TRBD1 (5 bases). V lost 5 bases to trimming and J lost 0 bases, with 10 bases between them. Germline V gene sequence: CDR1 MNHEY, CDR2 SVGAGI. The CDR3 is 14 amino acids. In nucleotides, the CDR3 is TGTGCCAGCAGTCGTAGACAGATGAACACTGAAGCTTTCTTT. Translated, it gives CASSRRQMNTEAFF.

This clone was observed a single time. The V and J genes are TRBV6-5 and TRBJ2-2, with a tentative D call TRBD2 (5 bases). The ends were cut back, 10 bases at V and 1 base at J, with 10 bases in the middle. CDR1 is MNHEY and CDR2 is SVGAGI in the germline V gene. The CDR3 sequence is 13 residues long. The CDR3 DNA follows: TGTGCCACCCTACGGGAGAACACCGGGGAGCTGTTTTTT. Protein: CATLRENTGELFF.

The chain has TRBV19 and TRBJ1-1, with 9 bases lining up with TRBD1. The germline gives CDR1 LNHDA, CDR2 SQIVND (reference sequence). Trimming at V came to 4 bases and at J to 0 bases, leaving 9 bases not matched to a gene. The CDR3 sequence is 17 residues long. DNA of the CDR3: TGTGCCAGTAGTAACACAGGGGGCGGAGGGGTGAACACTGAAGCTTTCTTT. Amino acids: CASSNTGGGGVNTEAFF.

A few counts support this clone. This chain joins TRBV7-9 and TRBJ1-2; D may be TRBD1 (5 bases). Trimming cost V 6 bases and J 0 bases, with 20 bases left between them. The length of the CDR3 is 17 residues. The germline gives CDR1 SEHNR, CDR2 FQNEAQ (reference sequence). The CDR3 is CASSRRPTREANYGYTF. The CDR3 nucleotides are TGTGCCAGCAGTCGTAGACCCACCAGGGAAGCTAACTATGGCTACACCTTC.

The sample holds a few counts of this clone. The V gene is TRBV27, the J gene TRBJ2-5; TRBD2 aligns across 11 bases. The CDR3 spans 15 residues. Per germline, CDR1 MNHEY and CDR2 SMNVEV (reference sequence). V was clipped by 10 bases and J by 4 bases; unmatched bases: 11. CDR3 DNA: TGTGCCACCCCCCCTAGACTAGCGGGGCGAGAGACCCAGTACTTC. It codes for CATPPRLAGRETQYF.

The gene calls are TRBV10-3 and TRBJ2-2; TRBD1 matches at 9 bases. Per the germline V gene, CDR1 is ENHRY and CDR2 is SYGVKD. The junction had 7 bases not matched to a gene; V was cut back by 4 bases and J by 4 bases. The CDR3 extends over 16 amino acids. Written as DNA, the CDR3 is TGTGCCATCAGTGCGGACAGGGGTTCGAGCACCGGGGAGCTGTTTTTT. This sequence encodes CAISADRGSSTGELFF.

On this clone itself: Other DNA sequences in this specimen translate into the identical CDR3. V gene TRBV9 combines with J gene TRBJ2-7; tentative D call: TRBD1 (5 bases). Germline assignment: CDR1 SGDLS and CDR2 YYNGEE. Deletions cut 0 bases from V and 2 bases from J, with 12 bases between. The CDR3 extends over 15 amino acids. The CDR3 nucleotides are TGTGCCAGCAGCGTAGGAGACAGATTCCCCTACGAGCAGTACTTC. It encodes CASSVGDRFPYEQYF.